The 16 T cell receptor beta chains given below trace back to one sample, sequenced in a study of PD-1 blockade in mismatch repair-deficient tumors. Sequencing was performed with immunoSEQ multiplex PCR; in TCRdb, only in-frame clones are kept and a portion is missing. Of 100,000 to 150,000 clones in the sample, 86% were seen once. Source: peripheral blood, taken 44 weeks after starting pembrolizumab. The receptor set was obtained from an adult with mismatch repair-deficient cancer.

This clone was recorded once. This chain's CDR3 is CATSSGRGYQETQYF. The CDR3, as DNA: TGTGCCACCAGCAGTGGGCGAGGGTACCAAGAGACCCAGTACTTC. J is TRBJ2-5 and V is TRBV15; D possibly corresponds to TRBD2 (5 bases). Trimming left V 3 bases short and J 0 bases short, with 11 bases between. CDR1 and CDR2 (germline): LNHNV, YYDKDF (reference sequence). This CDR3 spans 15 amino acids.

V is TRBV13 and J is TRBJ2-5; 9 bases map to TRBD2. The CDR3 runs to 16 residues. Per germline, CDR1 PRHDT and CDR2 FYEKMQ (reference sequence). J gave up 5 bases and V 0 bases, and 7 bases lay outside the gene matches. CDR3 region: CASSLGRREGRETQYF. The DNA for the CDR3 is TGTGCCAGCAGCTTAGGGAGGCGGGAGGGCCGTGAGACCCAGTACTTC.

V is TRBV19 and J is TRBJ1-5; 9 bases agree with TRBD1. CDR1 LNHDA and CDR2 SQIVND come from the germline V gene (reference sequence). Trimming took 6 bases from V and 6 from J; bases not matched to a gene: 6. This CDR3 region has 14 residues. In DNA, the CDR3 is TGTGCCAGTAGGCTAACAGGGGGCACTCAGCCCCAGCATTTT. Protein: CASRLTGGTQPQHF. The full variable domain, completed using reference TRBV19 and TRBJ1-5, is DGGITQSPKYLFRKEGQNVTLSCEQNLNHDAMYWYRQDPGQGLRLIYYSQIVNDFQKGDIAEGYSVSREKKESFPLTVTSAQKNPTAFYLCASRLTGGTQPQHFGDGTRLSIL.

This chain's CDR3 is CASSATSLASGRKETQYF. In nucleotides, the CDR3 is TGTGCCAGCAGCGCTACCAGCCTGGCCAGCGGGAGAAAAGAGACCCAGTACTTC. The V call is TRBV7-2, the J call TRBJ2-5; 8 bases agree with TRBD2. CDR1 and CDR2 (germline): SGHTA, FQGNSA. V shed 5 bases, J shed 3 bases, and the junction held 17 bases outside the gene matches. The CDR3 totals 18 residues.

This chain uses TRBV6-1 with TRBJ1-3, with no clear D. The germline gives CDR1 MNHNS, CDR2 SASEGT. V was pared by 2 bases and J by 4 bases, with 12 bases between. The CDR3 extends over 15 amino acids. The CDR3 nucleotides are TGTGCCAGCAGTGAATTCTGGACGGGGGGAAACACCATATATTTT. Protein sequence: CASSEFWTGGNTIYF.

A few counts support this clone. The chain couples TRBV11-3 to TRBJ2-7; no reliable D call. The germline V and J ends were trimmed by 5 bases and 6 bases, with 11 bases remaining between them. Germline CDR1 and CDR2: SGHNT and YENEEA. This CDR3 spans 12 amino acids. The CDR3 region is CASSPVFFEQYF. In nucleotides, the CDR3 is TGTGCCAGCAGCCCCGTCTTCTTCGAGCAGTACTTC.

V gene TRBV20-1 combines with J gene TRBJ1-2; D gene uncertain. Trimming left V 3 bases short and J 5 bases short, with 1 base between. CDR3 length equals 9 residues. Looked up from germline, CDR1 is DFQATT and CDR2 is SNEGSKA (reference sequence). The CDR3 reads CSARYGYTF. CDR3 nucleotide sequence: TGCAGTGCTAGGTATGGCTACACCTTC.

A single count supports this clone. The CDR3 region has the DNA TGTGCCAGCAGTTGGGGGTCGTTAGCGGGCAAATTCTACGAGCAGTACTTC. Amino acid sequence: CASSWGSLAGKFYEQYF. V and J are TRBV28 and TRBJ2-7; 7 positions agree with TRBD2. CDR1 is MDHEN and CDR2 is SYDVKM in the germline V gene. V trimming: 4 bases; J trimming: 3 bases; junction bases outside the gene matches: 15. The CDR3 length is 17 residues.

Comment on this clone: The junction departs from the called germline gene at one end, perhaps through a read error. The chain joins TRBV12-5 to TRBJ2-3; TRBD2 agrees at 7 bases. The CDR3 consists of 15 residues. Germline V gene sequence: CDR1 LGHNT, CDR2 FRNRAP. The CDR3: CASALGGGPTDTQYF. The CDR3 DNA reads TGTGCTAGTGCTTTGGGGGGAGGGCCAACAGATACGCAGTATTTT.

The chain recombines TRBV28 with TRBJ2-5; 7 positions match TRBD1. The CDR3 length is 14 residues. From germline, CDR1 is MDHEN and CDR2 SYDVKM. With V trimmed by 5 bases and J by 4 bases, 7 bases remained unmatched. The CDR3 spells CASSPRQGVETQYF. The CDR3 DNA reads as TGTGCCAGCAGTCCAAGACAGGGTGTAGAGACCCAGTACTTC.

V is TRBV2 and J is TRBJ2-2; D is unclear. The CDR3 has 14 residues. V was clipped by 7 bases and J by 1 base, with 10 bases between them. Germline V CDR1 and CDR2: SNHLY, FYNNEI. For the CDR3, the DNA is TGTGCCAGCATCGGATCCCAGAACACCGGGGAGCTGTTTTTT. This translates into CASIGSQNTGELFF.

The genes are TRBV30 and TRBJ1-2; 7 bases align to TRBD1. With 3 bases clipped from V and 7 bases from J, the junction kept 2 bases outside the gene matches. The CDR3 has 11 amino acids. CDR1 is GTSNPN and CDR2 is SVGIG in the germline V gene (reference sequence). CDR3 DNA sequence: TGTGCCTGGAGCGAGGGGGCTGGCTACACCTTC. Translation: CAWSEGAGYTF.

The rearrangement uses TRBV28 and TRBJ2-5; the D gene is possibly TRBD2 (5 bases). The CDR3 covers 16 residues. Per germline, CDR1 MDHEN and CDR2 SYDVKM. Trimming took 8 bases from V and 2 from J, leaving 21 bases between them. CDR3 residues: CASSTPYGEGQETQYF. As DNA, the CDR3 is TGTGCCAGCTCCACTCCGTATGGCGAGGGACAAGAGACCCAGTACTTC. Filled out from reference TRBV28 and TRBJ2-5, the complete variable domain reads DVKVTQSSRYLVKRTGEKVFLECVQDMDHENMFWYRQDPGLGLRLIYFSYDVKMKEKGDIPEGYSVSREKKERFSLILESASTNQTSMYLCASSTPYGEGQETQYFGPGTRLLVL.

The rearrangement uses TRBV9 and TRBJ2-4, with no clear D. Trimming pared 4 bases from V and 0 bases from J, leaving 11 bases between. This CDR3 region has 15 residues. Germline values: CDR1 SGDLS, CDR2 YYNGEE. The CDR3 bases are TGTGCCAGCAGCCTTACCGGGCTAGCCAAAAACATTCAGTACTTC. This codes for CASSLTGLAKNIQYF.

V gene TRBV5-8 combines with J gene TRBJ1-5; perhaps TRBD1 as D (6 bases). There are 14 residues in the CDR3. Trimming pared 0 bases from V and 4 bases from J, leaving 8 bases between. Germline V lookup: CDR1 SGHTS, CDR2 YDEGEE. In DNA form, the CDR3 reads TGTGCCAGCAGCTTGGCCAGGGGAAATCAGCCCCAGCATTTT. The encoded protein is CASSLARGNQPQHF.

The chain joins TRBV27 to TRBJ2-1, with a possible D match to TRBD1 (5 bases). Germline V gives CDR1 MNHEY, CDR2 SMNVEV (reference sequence). The CDR3 has 15 residues. Trimming removed 7 bases from V and 0 bases from J, with 13 bases in between. This CDR3 is CASTLGLSSYNEQFF. CDR3 sequence (DNA): TGTGCCAGCACCCTGGGGCTCAGCTCCTACAATGAGCAGTTCTTC.